This passage covers 2 T cell receptor beta chains from one sample sequenced in a study of shared clonotypes between healthy human individuals (TCRdb year 2020). To prepare the library, the immunoSEQ multiplex PCR assay was applied. TCRdb holds this immuneACCESS table with in-frame rearrangements only. Some clones are missing; in checked studies, unresolved V genes explain under half, and the rest has no known cause. Here the sample has some 2.1 million clones; about 94% occur a single time. Around 1.1% of the sample is held by the ten biggest clonotypes. For the CD8 naive samples, CD45RO-negative cells were positively selected for CCR7, yielding a CD45RA+CCR7+ population from which TemRA cells were excluded. Sequencing was carried out using naive CD8+ T cells sorted from blood. Explained via the paper, the cell subset or site label denotes: CD45RA+CCR7+. The receptor source for this set is a man younger than 30 in good health.

The chain is built from TRBV6-5 and TRBJ2-5, with 8 positions matching TRBD1. The CDR3 is made up of 15 amino acids. The V and J ends lost 5 bases and 4 bases, in that order; junction bases with no gene match: 9. Germline values: CDR1 MNHEY, CDR2 SVGAGI. DNA for the CDR3: TGTGCCAGCAGTGGTGGACAGGGTTCGGGAGAGACCCAGTACTTC. As protein: CASSGGQGSGETQYF.

The chain combines TRBV5-1 with TRBJ2-2, with a possible D match to TRBD1 (6 bases). V gave up 4 bases and J gave up 0 bases, with 25 bases separating them. This CDR3 region has 20 residues. CDR1 and CDR2 (germline): SGHRS, YFSETQ. The CDR3 nucleotides read TGCGCCAGCAGCGTGTTACCCTGGACAGAGCGGTACACGAACACCGGGGAGCTGTTTTTT. Amino acids: CASSVLPWTERYTNTGELFF.